This T cell receptor beta chain is drawn from a study of PD-1 blockade in classical Hodgkin lymphoma. Only in-frame clones appear in the TCRdb table, and some are missing; sequencing was by immunoSEQ multiplex PCR. In the table there are more than 25,000 clones, 65% to 90% of which are singletons. This CDR3 is built from 15 residues. Trimming took 0 bases from V and 3 from J, leaving 12 bases between them. Germline V gene data show CDR1 as MNHEY and CDR2 as SVGAGI. All patients relapsed after autologous stem cell transplantation, and brentuximab vedotin exposure varied. Purification of CD4+ T cells from thawed PBMCs was performed via magnetic negative selection.

This TCR was sampled from a human donor with classical Hodgkin lymphoma. J is TRBJ2-7 and V is TRBV6-5; D might be TRBD1 (6 bases). Sequencing was performed on CD4+ T cells from blood, taken at baseline. The CDR3 here is CASSYSLVGGYEQYF. The CDR3 nucleotides are TGTGCCAGCAGTTACTCGTTGGTAGGGGGCTACGAGCAGTACTTC.